The next 21 T cell receptor beta chains were all read from a single sample in a study of cytomegalovirus exposure and HLA in healthy donors. PCR was performed using 60 Vbeta and 13 Jbeta primers. This table comes from immunoSEQ multiplex PCR, and its TCRdb copy is limited to in-frame clones, with some not included. The data hold a few hundred thousand clones, with under 90% observed a single time. What was sequenced was PBMCs. The receptors here all came from a girl aged 2-9 years in good health and CMV-seronegative.

In the case of this clone: The junction does not match germline at one end; this may be a read error. The chain has TRBV7-9 and TRBJ2-2, with 9 bases matching TRBD1. Per the germline V gene, CDR1 is SEHNR and CDR2 is FQNEAQ (reference sequence). This CDR3 has 15 amino acids. The CDR3 loop is CSSSQRTGATGELFF. The CDR3 DNA follows: TGTTCCAGCAGCCAACGGACAGGGGCGACCGGGGAGCTGTTTTTT.

This sequence joins TRBV6-5 and TRBJ2-5, with D possibly matching TRBD1 (5 bases). The J call may be faulty, since TRBJ2-7 better matches the DNA end. Germline V gives CDR1 MNHEY, CDR2 SVGAGI. The CDR3 runs 13 residues. CDR3 coding DNA: TGTGCCAGCAGTTATGGGCAGGGAAACGAGCAGTACTTC. Translated, it gives CASSYGQGNEQYF.

This chain joins TRBV11-2 and TRBJ2-7, with a tentative D call TRBD2 (5 bases). There are 16 residues in the CDR3. Germline V gene lookup returns CDR1 SGHAT and CDR2 FQNNGV. V shed 1 base and J shed 0 bases, with 13 bases lying between them. The CDR3 here is CASSLGLRGISYEQYF. The CDR3 DNA is TGTGCCAGCAGCTTAGGGCTTAGAGGGATCTCCTACGAGCAGTACTTC.

This clone was observed once. The V and J genes are TRBV5-1 and TRBJ1-4; 7 bases match TRBD1. The CDR3 is made up of 15 amino acids. The V segment lost 4 bases and the J segment 8 bases; nucleotides outside the gene matches: 11. Germline assignment: CDR1 SGHRS and CDR2 YFSETQ. CDR3 amino acids: CASSTGTVVYEKLFF. CDR3 in DNA: TGCGCCAGCAGCACGGGGACAGTGGTATACGAAAAACTGTTTTTT.

This chain joins TRBV9 and TRBJ2-2; perhaps TRBD2 as D (5 bases). CDR1 and CDR2 from the germline V gene are SGDLS and YYNGEE. The CDR3 is 16 amino acids. Trimming cost V 0 bases and J 5 bases, with 14 bases left between them. The CDR3 protein is CASSVAGSLRTGELFF. The DNA of the CDR3 is TGTGCCAGCAGCGTAGCGGGGAGCCTAAGGACCGGGGAGCTGTTTTTT. The full variable domain, completed using reference TRBV9 and TRBJ2-2, is DSGVTQTPKHLITATGQRVTLRCSPRSGDLSVYWYQQSLDQGLQFLIQYYNGEERAKGNILERFSAQQFPDLHSELNLSSLELGDSALYFCASSVAGSLRTGELFFGEGSRLTVL.

This clone came up a few times. The J gene is TRBJ2-7, the V gene TRBV30, with no clear D. V lost 2 bases, J lost 3 bases, and 5 bases lay in between. This CDR3 comprises 11 residues. Germline lookup yields CDR1 GTSNPN and CDR2 SVGIG (reference sequence). The CDR3 spells CAWSIYYEQYF. The DNA of the CDR3 is TGTGCCTGGAGTATATACTACGAGCAGTACTTC.

The chain uses TRBV7-9 and TRBJ2-3; 9 bases map to TRBD2. Germline CDR1 and CDR2: SEHNR and FQNEAQ (reference sequence). After removal of 4 bases from V and 1 base from J, the junction contained 3 bases not matched to a gene. This CDR3 has 15 amino acids. The CDR3 loop is CASSSIAGGTDTQYF. In nucleotides, the CDR3 is TGTGCCAGCAGCTCAATAGCGGGAGGCACAGATACGCAGTATTTT.

V usage is TRBV7-2 and J usage is TRBJ2-5, with D maybe TRBD2 (6 bases). V was trimmed by 4 bases and J by 3 bases, leaving 9 bases between them. Germline values: CDR1 SGHTA, CDR2 FQGNSA. This CDR3 spans 13 amino acids. CDR3 in DNA: TGTGCCAGCAGCTATTGGAGGGAAGAGACCCAGTACTTC. This sequence encodes CASSYWREETQYF.

V is TRBV5-4 and J is TRBJ2-5, with 8 nucleotides matching TRBD1. The tail of the sequence fits TRBJ2-7 better, so the J call may be wrong. Germline V gives CDR1 SGHNT, CDR2 YYREEE (reference sequence). This CDR3 spans 15 amino acids. The DNA for the CDR3 is TGTGCCAGCAGCAACCGGGACAGGAGCTCCTACGAGCAGTACTTC. It translates to CASSNRDRSSYEQYF.

This chain joins TRBV19 and TRBJ1-1, with TRBD1 identical over 10 bases. The junction had 3 bases not matched to a gene; V was cut back by 6 bases and J by 5 bases. The CDR3 has 13 residues. Germline assignment: CDR1 LNHDA and CDR2 SQIVND (reference sequence). The CDR3 DNA sequence: TGTGCCAGTAGGAGGGACAGGGGAACTGAAGCTTTCTTT. Translated, it gives CASRRDRGTEAFF. Full variable domain (missing parts from reference TRBV19 and TRBJ1-1): DGGITQSPKYLFRKEGQNVTLSCEQNLNHDAMYWYRQDPGQGLRLIYYSQIVNDFQKGDIAEGYSVSREKKESFPLTVTSAQKNPTAFYLCASRRDRGTEAFFGQGTRLTVV.

The chain recombines TRBV5-1 with TRBJ2-5; D might be TRBD2 (6 bases). The germline V gene has CDR1 SGHRS and CDR2 YFSETQ. This CDR3 is 16 amino acids long. Trimming removed 2 bases from V and 1 base from J, with 15 bases in between. The CDR3 is CASSFPPSGRQETQYF. The CDR3 region has the DNA TGCGCCAGCAGCTTTCCCCCGAGCGGGCGCCAAGAGACCCAGTACTTC.

This chain connects TRBV4-1 to TRBJ2-5; TRBD2 is a possible D gene (6 bases). The DNA end lines up better with TRBJ2-7; the J call may be wrong. Germline-derived CDR1 and CDR2 are MGHRA and YSYEKL. The CDR3 runs to 16 residues. Here the CDR3 reads CASSRSPGLSSLEQYF. In nucleotides, the CDR3 is TGCGCCAGCAGCCGATCGCCGGGACTTTCTTCTCTCGAGCAGTACTTC.

The CDR3, as DNA: TGTGCCAGCAGTTCCGGACAGACATTGAACACTGAAGCTTTCTTT. This sequence encodes CASSSGQTLNTEAFF. The chain recombines TRBV27 with TRBJ1-1; D is perhaps TRBD1 (6 bases). The germline V gene has CDR1 MNHEY and CDR2 SMNVEV (reference sequence). V was clipped by 4 bases and J by 0 bases, with 12 bases between them. The CDR3 contains 15 residues.

The chain couples TRBV27 to TRBJ1-5; D is possibly TRBD1 (6 bases). Trimming left V 6 bases short and J 3 bases short, with 15 bases between. CDR1 is MNHEY and CDR2 is SMNVEV in the germline V gene (reference sequence). The CDR3 runs 15 residues. CDR3 loop: CASSRKAGANQPQHF. The CDR3 bases are TGTGCCAGCAGCCGAAAAGCGGGGGCCAATCAGCCCCAGCATTTT.

The DNA for the CDR3 is TGTGCCAGCTCACGACTAGCGGGATTCTCCTACGAGCAGTACTTC. Its protein is CASSRLAGFSYEQYF. J is TRBJ2-5 and V is TRBV18; 11 bases are shared with TRBD2. The DNA end lines up better with TRBJ2-7; the J call may be wrong. The CDR3 loop spans 15 amino acids. Per germline, CDR1 KGHSH and CDR2 LQKENI.

The chain has TRBV6-5 and TRBJ1-5; TRBD1 is a possible D gene (6 bases). This CDR3 region has 14 residues. Germline V gene data show CDR1 as MNHEY and CDR2 as SVGAGI. Trimming cost V 2 bases and J 6 bases, with 11 bases left between them. CDR3 region: CASSYHQGTQPQHF. The CDR3 DNA follows: TGTGCCAGCAGTTACCACCAGGGGACTCAGCCCCAGCATTTT.

The J gene is TRBJ2-1, the V gene TRBV10-3, with D perhaps matching TRBD2 (6 bases). The V end lost 8 bases, the J end lost 1 base, and 12 bases lay between the germline ends. Germline CDR1 and CDR2: ENHRY and SYGVKD. CDR3 length: 14 residues. This chain's CDR3 is CAISLSGSYNEQFF. DNA of the CDR3: TGTGCCATCTCCCTTAGCGGATCCTACAATGAGCAGTTCTTC.

This clone was detected only a few times. This chain's CDR3 is CASTLSEEGGNTIYF. The CDR3 region has the DNA TGTGCCAGCACCCTTTCGGAGGAGGGTGGAAACACCATATATTTT. The chain uses TRBV28 and TRBJ1-3; D is ambiguous. The CDR3 contains 15 residues. Between the trimmed V and J ends, which lost 7 bases and 3 bases, there was a span of 16 bases. Germline V gives CDR1 MDHEN, CDR2 SYDVKM.

V is TRBV2 and J is TRBJ2-2; D not resolved. Trimming pared 2 bases from V and 6 bases from J, leaving 7 bases between. Germline CDR1 SNHLY, CDR2 FYNNEI. CDR3 length: 13 amino acids. The CDR3 loop is CASSESRSGELFF. The CDR3 DNA sequence: TGTGCCAGCAGTGAAAGCAGGTCCGGGGAGCTGTTTTTT.

CDR3 loop: CASSHHGVAGAYEQYF. CDR3 DNA sequence: TGTGCCAGCAGCCATCACGGGGTAGCGGGGGCCTACGAGCAGTACTTC. The V gene is TRBV4-2, the J gene TRBJ2-7; TRBD2 aligns across 9 bases. From germline, CDR1 is LGHNA and CDR2 YNFKEQ. This CDR3 has 16 residues. V lost 3 bases, J lost 2 bases, and 8 bases stayed unmatched.

This clone came up once. The chain joins TRBV10-1 to TRBJ2-7; TRBD2 is a possible D gene (5 bases). Germline V gene data show CDR1 as WNHNN and CDR2 as SYGVQD (reference sequence). CDR3 length: 13 amino acids. The ends were cut back, 2 bases at V and 4 bases at J, with 9 bases in the middle. The CDR3, as DNA: TGCGCCAGCAGTGAGACGACGGGGTACGAGCAGTACTTC. It translates to CASSETTGYEQYF.